Each of the 27 T cell receptor beta chains below was sequenced from the same sample in a study of a mutant IDH1 vaccine in newly diagnosed glioma. Only in-frame clones appear in the TCRdb table, and some are missing; sequencing was by immunoSEQ multiplex PCR. This table has around 26,000 clones, 82% appearing once. As for time point: week 23, last vaccination. Doses of 300 ug of mutant IDH1 20-mer peptide were given with topical imiquimod. The antigens of these receptors remain unknown. Here the sequenced sample was PBMCs, taken from a glioma patient whose treatment included an IDH1 peptide vaccine. All receptors come from a woman aged 25 to 39 with glioma.

This chain joins TRBV29-1 and TRBJ2-1, with D tentatively TRBD2 (7 bases). Germline V gene sequence: CDR1 SQVTM, CDR2 ANQGSEA. The CDR3 extends over 14 amino acids. The V and J ends lost 7 bases and 1 base respectively, with 14 bases between them. The CDR3 nucleotides are TGCAGCGCCCCGGGGGGCGGGTCCTACAATGAGCAGTTCTTC. This codes for CSAPGGGSYNEQFF.

The V and J genes are TRBV7-9 and TRBJ2-3, with TRBD1 as a possible D gene (6 bases). The CDR3 covers 15 residues. CDR1 SEHNR and CDR2 FQNEAQ come from the germline V gene (reference sequence). Between the trimmed V and J ends, which lost 3 bases and 2 bases, there was a span of 12 bases. In DNA, the CDR3 is TGTGCCAGCAGCTTCCAGGGGACCCTCACAGATACGCAGTATTTT. Translation: CASSFQGTLTDTQYF.

This chain uses TRBV5-4 with TRBJ2-7; D may be TRBD1 or TRBD2 (6 bases each). Trimming took off 0 bases at V and 4 bases at J, with 14 bases between the two ends. Germline V gives CDR1 SGHNT, CDR2 YYREEE (reference sequence). The CDR3 totals 15 residues. The CDR3 here is CASSLGAEGVYEQYF. The CDR3 nucleotides read TGTGCCAGCAGCTTGGGGGCGGAGGGGGTATACGAGCAGTACTTC.

A single count supports this clone. This sequence joins TRBV10-3 and TRBJ1-1; 9 bases fit TRBD1. Germline CDR1 reads ENHRY; CDR2 reads SYGVKD. Trimming removed 9 bases from V and 11 bases from J; junction bases left unmatched: 10. The CDR3 spans 12 residues. The CDR3 is CAIQGLQGAAFF. The CDR3 coding sequence is TGTGCCATACAGGGCCTACAGGGGGCGGCTTTCTTT.

The chain recombines TRBV5-1 with TRBJ2-7; tentative D call: TRBD1 (6 bases). Germline V lookup: CDR1 SGHRS, CDR2 YFSETQ. The CDR3 has 13 amino acids. V was pared by 0 bases and J by 4 bases, with 8 bases between. Written as DNA, the CDR3 is TGCGCCAGCAGCTTGGACAGGGATTACGAGCAGTACTTC. It specifies CASSLDRDYEQYF.

This clone was counted a few times. This chain uses TRBV2 with TRBJ1-1; D is perhaps TRBD1 (5 bases). CDR3 length: 13 amino acids. Deletions cut 2 bases from V and 9 bases from J, with 13 bases between. Germline lookup yields CDR1 SNHLY and CDR2 FYNNEI. CDR3 in amino acids: CASSENLGAKAFF. CDR3 sequence (DNA): TGTGCCAGCAGTGAAAATCTTGGGGCGAAAGCTTTCTTT.

The chain combines TRBV5-4 with TRBJ1-2, with D possibly matching TRBD1 (6 bases). V was shortened by 5 bases and J by 7 bases, with 18 bases between the two germline ends. The CDR3 is 14 residues long. Looked up from germline, CDR1 is SGHNT and CDR2 is YYREEE (reference sequence). The CDR3 reads CASRIAGARGGYTF. The CDR3 region has the DNA TGTGCCAGCAGAATTGCGGGGGCCAGGGGTGGCTACACCTTC.

This chain links TRBV11-2 with TRBJ2-6; the D is unclear. The CDR3 covers 15 residues. Trimming took 6 bases from V and 0 from J, leaving 9 bases between them. Looked up from germline, CDR1 is SGHAT and CDR2 is FQNNGV. This CDR3 is CASSYTDSGANVLTF. DNA of the CDR3: TGTGCCAGCAGTTACACCGACTCTGGGGCCAACGTCCTGACTTTC.

This clone is a singleton in its sample. V is TRBV5-4 and J is TRBJ1-2; D perhaps matches TRBD1 (5 bases). V was clipped by 1 base and J by 7 bases, with 11 bases between them. The germline V gene has CDR1 SGHNT and CDR2 YYREEE (reference sequence). The length of the CDR3 is 13 residues. CDR3 loop: CASSLRGAGGYTF. The CDR3 bases are TGTGCCAGCAGCTTGCGAGGGGCAGGTGGCTACACCTTC.

This rearrangement joins TRBV13 to TRBJ1-2; D perhaps matches TRBD1 (6 bases). V was shortened by 4 bases and J by 4 bases, with 16 bases between the two germline ends. In germline, CDR1 is PRHDT, CDR2 FYEKMQ (reference sequence). The CDR3 loop spans 15 amino acids. CDR3: CASSWARGLGYGYTF. CDR3 coding DNA: TGTGCCAGCAGCTGGGCCAGGGGACTAGGCTATGGCTACACCTTC.

This clone was seen a handful of times. This chain joins TRBV6-5 and TRBJ1-1; no firm D call. V was pared by 6 bases and J by 4 bases, with 9 bases between. The CDR3 has 12 amino acids. CDR1 is MNHEY and CDR2 is SVGAGI in the germline V gene. CDR3 in DNA: TGTGCCAGCAGCCGGCGTAGCACTGAAGCTTTCTTT. Translated: CASSRRSTEAFF.

The CDR3 region is CASSNGALAGGTYEQYF. Written as DNA, the CDR3 is TGTGCCAGTAGTAACGGGGCCCTAGCGGGGGGAACCTACGAGCAGTACTTC. V and J are TRBV19 and TRBJ2-7; 11 positions match TRBD2. The trim removed 4 bases at V and 2 bases at J, leaving 10 bases unmatched. Germline assignment: CDR1 LNHDA and CDR2 SQIVND (reference sequence). The CDR3 extends over 17 amino acids.

The chain employs TRBV5-1 and TRBJ2-5; 9 nucleotides line up with TRBD2. The CDR3 extends over 14 amino acids. V lost 0 bases and J lost 5; bases outside the gene matches: 2. Germline values: CDR1 SGHRS, CDR2 YFSETQ. The CDR3 DNA reads TGCGCCAGCAGCTTGGGGACTAGCGTCGAGACCCAGTACTTC. The encoded protein is CASSLGTSVETQYF.

This chain joins TRBV6-4 and TRBJ1-2; tentatively, D is TRBD1 (6 bases). Trimming cost V 3 bases and J 7 bases, with 12 bases left between them. This CDR3 has 13 amino acids. The germline gives CDR1 MRHNA, CDR2 SNTAGT. The CDR3 reads CASSDSGTTGYTF. CDR3 nucleotide sequence: TGTGCCAGCAGTGATTCCGGGACAACTGGCTACACCTTC.

This rearrangement joins TRBV2 to TRBJ1-5; D ambiguous. The germline V and J ends were trimmed by 10 bases and 3 bases, with 22 bases remaining between them. The length of the CDR3 is 16 residues. Germline V lookup: CDR1 SNHLY, CDR2 FYNNEI. The CDR3 here is CATSPPRTNPNQPQHF. In DNA, the CDR3 is TGTGCCACCTCCCCTCCCCGGACCAACCCCAATCAGCCCCAGCATTTT.

This clone was recorded once. This chain uses TRBV4-3 with TRBJ2-3, with unresolved D. V lost 5 bases and J lost 2, with 8 bases in between. This CDR3 comprises 13 residues. The germline V gene encodes CDR1 LGHNA and CDR2 YSLEER. The CDR3 nucleotides are TGCGCCAGCAGCGCATCCGACACAGATACGCAGTATTTT. This translates into CASSASDTDTQYF.

The rearrangement links TRBV7-8 to TRBJ2-3, with D uncertain. The CDR3 is 14 amino acids. In germline, CDR1 is SGHVS, CDR2 FQNEAQ. V was shortened by 2 bases and J by 2 bases, with 8 bases between the two germline ends. In nucleotides, the CDR3 is TGTGCCAGCAGCTTAAACACGCACACAGATACGCAGTATTTT. Translated: CASSLNTHTDTQYF.

The chain recombines TRBV5-6 with TRBJ1-6; the D gene is possibly TRBD1 (5 bases). CDR3 length equals 14 residues. Germline values: CDR1 SGHDT, CDR2 YYEEEE. Between the trimmed V and J ends, which lost 4 bases and 8 bases, there was a span of 13 bases. The CDR3 DNA reads as TGTGCCAGCAGCCCTGGGACGGGTTATTCACCCCTCCACTTT. Its protein product is CASSPGTGYSPLHF.

This clone came up once. This chain uses TRBV7-9 with TRBJ1-1, with D possibly matching TRBD1 (5 bases). There are 13 residues in the CDR3. Germline values: CDR1 SEHNR, CDR2 FQNEAQ (reference sequence). Trimming pared 4 bases from V and 5 bases from J, leaving 11 bases between. The CDR3 region is CASSSGTVTEAFF. CDR3 in DNA: TGTGCCAGCAGCTCCGGGACTGTGACTGAAGCTTTCTTT.

The chain is built from TRBV30 and TRBJ1-2, with no clear D. The length of the CDR3 is 11 residues. V dropped 2 bases and J dropped 8 bases, with 9 bases sitting between them. Germline CDR1 and CDR2: GTSNPN and SVGIG (reference sequence). CDR3 bases: TGTGCCTGGAGTAGGGCCCGAGGCTACACCTTC. Its translation is CAWSRARGYTF.

CDR3 coding DNA: TGTGCCACCAGCAGAGATAGGGGTGGGCGCAATCAGCCCCAGCATTTT. Translated, it gives CATSRDRGGRNQPQHF. This chain joins TRBV15 and TRBJ1-5; D is perhaps TRBD1 (5 bases). The CDR3 spans 16 residues. The V gene's germline CDR1 is LNHNV and CDR2 YYDKDF (reference sequence). V was shortened by 0 bases and J by 2 bases, with 11 bases between the two germline ends. Full variable domain (outside the CDR3, taken from reference TRBV15 and TRBJ1-5): DAMVIQNPRYQVTQFGKPVTLSCSQTLNHNVMYWYQQKSSQAPKLLFHYYDKDFNNEADTPDNFQSRRPNTSFCFLDIRSPGLGDTAMYLCATSRDRGGRNQPQHFGDGTRLSIL.

The CDR3 region is CASSQDLFRAASIEKLFF. Here the CDR3 DNA reads TGCGCCAGCAGCCAAGATTTATTTAGGGCGGCCTCCATAGAAAAACTGTTTTTT. The chain recombines TRBV4-1 with TRBJ1-4, with D uncertain. Between the trimmed V and J ends, which lost 0 bases and 8 bases, there was a span of 22 bases. The CDR3 extends over 18 amino acids. The germline V gene has CDR1 MGHRA and CDR2 YSYEKL.

CDR3 sequence: CASSQISGGAVEQYF. The CDR3 nucleotides are TGCGCCAGCAGCCAAATTAGCGGGGGGGCGGTCGAGCAGTACTTC. The J gene is TRBJ2-7, the V gene TRBV5-1; 11 bases fit TRBD2. The ends lost 4 bases at V and 6 bases at J; junction bases unmatched: 9. Germline CDR1 is SGHRS and CDR2 is YFSETQ. The CDR3 extends over 15 amino acids.

This chain uses TRBV2 with TRBJ1-2; D is perhaps TRBD1 (6 bases). CDR1 is SNHLY, CDR2 FYNNEI, per germline. The CDR3 totals 13 residues. V lost 7 bases, J lost 11 bases, and 20 bases lay in between. CDR3 region: CASKWTVPKVYTF. Written as DNA, the CDR3 is TGTGCCAGCAAATGGACAGTCCCTAAGGTGTACACCTTC.

The chain combines TRBV30 with TRBJ1-5; TRBD1 matches at 10 bases. CDR1 is GTSNPN and CDR2 is SVGIG in the germline V gene (reference sequence). CDR3 length equals 20 residues. V was pared by 3 bases and J by 1 base, with 18 bases of the junction left unmatched. The DNA of the CDR3 is TGTGCCTGGAGCGCCGGGACAGGGGTTTTCAAGCAAACGAGCAATCAGCCCCAGCATTTT. This sequence encodes CAWSAGTGVFKQTSNQPQHF.

The gene calls are TRBV19 and TRBJ1-5, with 10 nucleotides matching TRBD1. V lost 7 bases and J lost 2; bases outside the gene matches: 8. CDR3 size: 16 residues. Germline CDR1 reads LNHDA; CDR2 reads SQIVND (reference sequence). The CDR3 protein is CASTSRTGGRNQPQHF. CDR3 sequence (DNA): TGTGCCAGTACCAGCCGGACAGGGGGGCGCAATCAGCCCCAGCATTTT.

J is TRBJ2-7 and V is TRBV5-6, with a possible D match to TRBD1 (5 bases). The V gene lost 3 bases and the J gene lost 6 bases, with 10 bases spanning the gap. The CDR3 contains 12 residues. Germline lookup yields CDR1 SGHDT and CDR2 YYEEEE. The CDR3 protein is CASSSETAEQYF. CDR3 DNA sequence: TGTGCCAGCAGCTCCGAGACAGCCGAGCAGTACTTC.